A single sample is the source of the 5 T cell receptor beta chains below, sequenced in a study of blood T cell repertoires in COVID-19. The table came from immunoSEQ multiplex PCR; TCRdb's copy has only in-frame clones and leaves some out. The table records around 180,000 clones, about 87% of them present only once. Sequencing input: peripheral blood. The receptors come from a man aged 55 to 70 with acute or convalescent COVID-19.

The chain links TRBV6-6 to TRBJ2-3; 9 nucleotides line up with TRBD1. CDR1 is MNHNY and CDR2 is SVGAGI in the germline V gene (reference sequence). The CDR3 runs 12 residues. After removal of 9 bases from V and 6 bases from J, the junction contained 4 bases not matched to a gene. DNA for the CDR3: TGTGCCAGTTACAGGGGGCAGGATACGCAGTATTTT. Encoded protein: CASYRGQDTQYF.

This chain uses TRBV9 with TRBJ1-1; D may be TRBD1 (5 bases). V dropped 0 bases and J dropped 4 bases, with 13 bases sitting between them. Germline-derived CDR1 and CDR2 are SGDLS and YYNGEE. The CDR3 consists of 15 residues. The CDR3 DNA follows: TGTGCCAGCAGCGTAGATGGGGATAGGGGCACTGAAGCTTTCTTT. Its protein is CASSVDGDRGTEAFF.

The chain carries TRBV21-1 and TRBJ2-7; TRBD2, the table's D call, was not compared with the DNA. TRBV21-1 is tagged as a pseudogene. This CDR3 contains 13 residues. The CDR3 nucleotides read TGTGCCGGCTACCCATTGGACGGGGTTGAGCAGTACGTC. It translates to CAGYPLDGVEQYV.

The chain has TRBV6-6 and TRBJ1-1; 10 bases align to TRBD1. Germline loops: CDR1 MNHNY, CDR2 SVGAGI (reference sequence). This CDR3 comprises 13 residues. V lost 2 bases, J lost 6 bases, and 0 bases stayed unmatched. In DNA form, the CDR3 reads TGTGCCAGCAGTTACGGGACAGGGGCTGAAGCTTTCTTT. It is translated as CASSYGTGAEAFF.

This clone came up once. The J gene is TRBJ2-7, the V gene TRBV27; no definite D call. V lost 3 bases, J lost 0 bases, and 6 bases lay in between. The CDR3 extends over 13 amino acids. Germline V gene lookup returns CDR1 MNHEY and CDR2 SMNVEV (reference sequence). The CDR3 region has the DNA TGTGCCAGCAGTTTTACATACTCCTACGAGCAGTACTTC. The encoded protein is CASSFTYSYEQYF.